Below, 11 T cell receptor beta chains from the same sample are listed, as sequenced in a study of cytomegalovirus exposure and HLA in healthy donors. Amplification used 60 Vbeta primers and 13 Jbeta primers. TCRdb keeps only in-frame clones here, not all; method: immunoSEQ multiplex PCR. The profile shows around 110,000 clones, roughly three fifths of them singletons. Sequenced input: PBMCs. These receptors were obtained from a woman aged 40 to 50 in good health and CMV-seropositive.

This clone was seen a handful of times. The V gene is TRBV6-6, the J gene TRBJ2-1; a weak D match, TRBD2 (6 bases). Trimming took 7 bases from V and 6 from J, leaving 10 bases between them. CDR1 is MNHNY and CDR2 is SVGAGI in the germline V gene (reference sequence). This CDR3 has 12 residues. In nucleotides, the CDR3 is TGTGCCAGCAAGGGAGGCTCCAATGAGCAGTTCTTC. Protein: CASKGGSNEQFF.

This clone was counted between two and nine times. The J gene is TRBJ1-2, the V gene TRBV6-1; a weak D match, TRBD1 (5 bases). This CDR3 comprises 15 residues. Germline V gene sequence: CDR1 MNHNS, CDR2 SASEGT. Trimming left V 1 base short and J 3 bases short, with 12 bases between. The CDR3 reads CASSEGAGLYYGYTF. Written as DNA, the CDR3 is TGTGCCAGCAGTGAAGGGGCAGGGCTATACTATGGCTACACCTTC.

The chain links TRBV4-1 to TRBJ1-2; D ambiguous. Trimming stripped 1 base from V and 11 bases from J, with 26 bases between. The CDR3 contains 17 residues. Germline-derived CDR1 and CDR2 are MGHRA and YSYEKL. The CDR3 here is CASSQGAGEVGQFRYTF. CDR3 sequence (DNA): TGCGCCAGCAGCCAAGGAGCCGGGGAAGTTGGTCAGTTCCGTTACACCTTC.

The chain links TRBV27 to TRBJ2-2; D may be TRBD1 (5 bases). CDR3 size: 13 residues. Trimming removed 0 bases from V and 14 bases from J, with 13 bases in between. Germline assignment: CDR1 MNHEY and CDR2 SMNVEV (reference sequence). The CDR3 protein is CASSLSKGVGLFF. DNA for the CDR3: TGTGCCAGCAGTTTATCGAAAGGGGTTGGACTGTTTTTT.

The J gene is TRBJ1-2, the V gene TRBV7-3, with 7 bases that match TRBD1. The V gene's germline CDR1 is SGHTA and CDR2 FQGTGA. The V gene end was trimmed by 0 bases and the J gene end by 6 bases; junction bases not matched to a gene: 10. CDR3 size: 16 residues. The CDR3 sequence: CASSLTADDRVHGYTF. The DNA of the CDR3 is TGTGCCAGCAGCTTAACCGCAGACGACAGGGTACATGGCTACACCTTC.

The chain joins TRBV4-2 to TRBJ2-7; the match to TRBD1 covers 7 bases. Germline V gene data show CDR1 as LGHNA and CDR2 as YNFKEQ. V dropped 3 bases and J dropped 4; count of bases not matched to a gene: 21. The CDR3 extends over 19 amino acids. The CDR3 loop is CASSQGGTVLLFRSYEQYF. The CDR3, as DNA: TGTGCCAGCAGCCAGGGTGGGACAGTGTTATTGTTTCGGTCGTACGAGCAGTACTTC.

The chain uses TRBV21-1 and TRBJ1-1; the table's D gene call, TRBD1, was not cross checked with the DNA. TRBV21-1 constitutes a pseudogene. CDR3 length equals 14 residues. CDR3: CASSKRDRPTEAFF. Here the CDR3 DNA reads TGTGCCAGCAGCAAGAGAGACAGGCCCACTGAAGCTTTCTTT.

This clone was observed at least ten times. The chain couples TRBV6-4 to TRBJ2-3, with a weak D call TRBD1 (6 bases). V lost 4 bases to trimming and J lost 4 bases, with 18 bases between them. In germline, CDR1 is MRHNA, CDR2 SNTAGT. The CDR3 is made up of 16 amino acids. This chain's CDR3 is CASSGGGPSSADTQYF. CDR3 sequence (DNA): TGTGCCAGCAGTGGAGGGGGACCAAGTAGCGCAGATACGCAGTATTTT.

V gene TRBV19 combines with J gene TRBJ1-1; D is perhaps TRBD1 (5 bases). V was shortened by 5 bases and J by 0 bases, with 7 bases between the two germline ends. Germline V gene sequence: CDR1 LNHDA, CDR2 SQIVND (reference sequence). There are 13 residues in the CDR3. Here the CDR3 reads CASSSQVNTEAFF. Here the CDR3 DNA reads TGTGCCAGTAGTTCACAGGTGAACACTGAAGCTTTCTTT.

This chain connects TRBV11-3 to TRBJ1-1; 10 bases are a match to TRBD1. Trimming took 5 bases from V and 3 from J; bases not matched to a gene: 9. Germline V gene data show CDR1 as SGHNT and CDR2 as YENEEA. CDR3 length: 16 amino acids. This CDR3 is CASSDPPDRGHTEAFF. The CDR3 coding sequence is TGTGCCAGCAGCGACCCACCTGACAGGGGGCACACTGAAGCTTTCTTT.

The V gene is TRBV14, the J gene TRBJ2-3; the D is unclear. The CDR3 is 13 amino acids. Trimming pared 1 base from V and 4 bases from J, leaving 6 bases between. CDR1 is SGHDN, CDR2 FVKESK, per germline. In DNA, the CDR3 is TGTGCCAGCAGCCAAGTGGCGGCAGATACGCAGTATTTT. This gives the protein CASSQVAADTQYF.